The TCR beta chain under discussion was sequenced for a study of T cells in narcolepsy. Looking at the study overall: Donors had narcolepsy type 1 or type 2, or were healthy controls. General study points: HCRT-specific and TRIB2-specific autoreactive clonotypes appeared among same-patient CSF and blood CD4+ clonotypes. Blood of same and different patients, but not healthy controls, reportedly held recurring autoreactive clonotypes. In some patient and control memory CD4+ samples, autoreactive clones were absent.

Germline loops: CDR1 MNHEY, CDR2 SMNVEV (reference sequence). The CDR3 contains 14 residues. The germline V and J ends were trimmed by 3 bases and 3 bases, with 11 bases remaining between them. The data were produced by immunoSEQ multiplex PCR, yet TCRdb's version contains in-frame clones alone and is incomplete. This table has tens of thousands of clones, 82% appearing once. This clone has more than one count but fewer than ten. As yet, its antigen is unknown. This chain links TRBV27 with TRBJ1-1; possible D gene TRBD1, 6 bases. The specimen sequenced was CD45RA- memory CD4+ T cells from PBMCs. The TCR comes from a human donor with narcolepsy. CDR3 nucleotides: TGTGCCAGCAGTTTCTCAGGGGCCGACACTGAAGCTTTCTTT. Its translation: CASSFSGADTEAFF.